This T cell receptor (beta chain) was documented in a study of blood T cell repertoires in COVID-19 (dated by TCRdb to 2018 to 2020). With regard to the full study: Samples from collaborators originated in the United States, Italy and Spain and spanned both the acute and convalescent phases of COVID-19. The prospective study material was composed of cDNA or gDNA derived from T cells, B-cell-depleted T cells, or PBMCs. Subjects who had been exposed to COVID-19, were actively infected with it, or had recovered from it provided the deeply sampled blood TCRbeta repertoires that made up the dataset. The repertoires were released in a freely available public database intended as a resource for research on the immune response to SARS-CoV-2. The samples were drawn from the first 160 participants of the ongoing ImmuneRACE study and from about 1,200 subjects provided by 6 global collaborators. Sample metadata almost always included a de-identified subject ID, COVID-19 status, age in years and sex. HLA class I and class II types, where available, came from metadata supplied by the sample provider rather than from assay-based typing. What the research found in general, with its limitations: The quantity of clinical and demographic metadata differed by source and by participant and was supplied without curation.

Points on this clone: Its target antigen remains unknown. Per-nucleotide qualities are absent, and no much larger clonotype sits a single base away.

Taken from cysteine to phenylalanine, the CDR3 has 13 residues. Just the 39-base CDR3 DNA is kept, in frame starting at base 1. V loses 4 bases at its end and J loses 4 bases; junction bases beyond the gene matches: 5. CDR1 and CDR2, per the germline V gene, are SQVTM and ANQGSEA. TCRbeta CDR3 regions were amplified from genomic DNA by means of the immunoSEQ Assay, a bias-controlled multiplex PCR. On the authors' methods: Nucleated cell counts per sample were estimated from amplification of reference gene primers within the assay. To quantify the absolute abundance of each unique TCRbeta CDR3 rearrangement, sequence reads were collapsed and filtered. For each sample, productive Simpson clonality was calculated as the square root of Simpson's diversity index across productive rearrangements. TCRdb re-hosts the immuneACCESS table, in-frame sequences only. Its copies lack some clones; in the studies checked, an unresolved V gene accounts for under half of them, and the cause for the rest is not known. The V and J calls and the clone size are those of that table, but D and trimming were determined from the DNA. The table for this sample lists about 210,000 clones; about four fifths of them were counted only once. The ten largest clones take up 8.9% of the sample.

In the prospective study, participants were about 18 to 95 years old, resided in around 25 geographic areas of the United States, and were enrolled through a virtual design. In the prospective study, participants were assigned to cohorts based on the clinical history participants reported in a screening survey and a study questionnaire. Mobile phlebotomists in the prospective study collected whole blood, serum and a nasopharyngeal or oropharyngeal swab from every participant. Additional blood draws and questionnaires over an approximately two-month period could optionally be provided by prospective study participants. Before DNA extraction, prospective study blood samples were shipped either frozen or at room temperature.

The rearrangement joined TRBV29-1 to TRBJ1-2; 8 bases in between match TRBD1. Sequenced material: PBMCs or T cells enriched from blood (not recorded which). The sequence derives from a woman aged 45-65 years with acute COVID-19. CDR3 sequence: CSVGTGLAYGYTF. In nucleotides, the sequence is TGCAGCGTTGGGACAGGGTTAGCCTATGGCTACACCTTC.